Sequencing of this TCR beta chain was carried out in a study of CD8 T cells in Susac syndrome. Study-level points and caveats: By the study's own acknowledgment, its TCR sequencing and HLA analysis included relatively few individuals.

Random-hexamer reverse transcription was applied to about 0.45 to 1 ug RNA. TCR beta CDR3 was amplified by immunoSEQ covering 54 Vbeta and 13 Jbeta. TCRdb reanalysed the immunoSEQ multiplex PCR reads using MiXCR and keeps one entry per CDR3 protein. Here the sample spans about 73,000 distinct CDR3 sequences, approximately 94% being singletons. The CDR3 totals 18 residues. Germline CDR1 is SEHNR and CDR2 is FQNEAQ (reference sequence). J gave up 6 bases and V 5 bases, and 16 bases lay outside the gene matches. On this clonotype itself: Its specificity is not known.

The receptor was isolated from a human donor with multiple sclerosis. This chain connects TRBV7-9 to TRBJ2-2; 9 bases match TRBD2. The specimen was CD8+ T cells from PBMCs. As DNA, the CDR3 is TGTGCCAGCAGCGTTCAACGCGGGAGGGCCTTTTTGGCCGGGGAGCTGTTTTTT. Its protein product is CASSVQRGRAFLAGELFF.